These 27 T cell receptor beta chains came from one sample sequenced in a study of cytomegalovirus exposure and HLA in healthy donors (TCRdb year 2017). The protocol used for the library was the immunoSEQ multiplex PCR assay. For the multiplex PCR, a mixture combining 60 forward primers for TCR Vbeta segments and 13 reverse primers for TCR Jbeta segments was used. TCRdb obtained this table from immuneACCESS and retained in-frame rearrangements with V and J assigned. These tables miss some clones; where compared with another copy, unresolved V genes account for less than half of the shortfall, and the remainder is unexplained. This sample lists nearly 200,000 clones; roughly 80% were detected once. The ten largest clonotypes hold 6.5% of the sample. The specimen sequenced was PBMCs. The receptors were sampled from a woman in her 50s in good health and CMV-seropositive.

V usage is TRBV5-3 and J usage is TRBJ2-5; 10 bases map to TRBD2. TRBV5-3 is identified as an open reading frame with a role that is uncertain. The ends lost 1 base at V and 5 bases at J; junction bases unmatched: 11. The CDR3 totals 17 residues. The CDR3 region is CARSLSKRASGGETQYF. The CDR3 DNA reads TGTGCCAGAAGCTTGTCGAAAAGGGCTAGCGGGGGTGAGACCCAGTACTTC.

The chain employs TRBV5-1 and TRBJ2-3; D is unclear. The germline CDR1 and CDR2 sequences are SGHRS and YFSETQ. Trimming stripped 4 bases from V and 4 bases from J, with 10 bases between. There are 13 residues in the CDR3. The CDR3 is CASSQSLSDTQYF. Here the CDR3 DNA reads TGCGCCAGCAGCCAGTCGCTCTCAGATACGCAGTATTTT.

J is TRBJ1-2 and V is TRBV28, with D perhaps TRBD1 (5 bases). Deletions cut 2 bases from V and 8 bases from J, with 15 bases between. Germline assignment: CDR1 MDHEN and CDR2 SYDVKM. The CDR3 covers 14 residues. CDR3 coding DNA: TGTGCCAGCAGTTTAAGGGGTAGGGCCTGGGGCTACACCTTC. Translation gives CASSLRGRAWGYTF.

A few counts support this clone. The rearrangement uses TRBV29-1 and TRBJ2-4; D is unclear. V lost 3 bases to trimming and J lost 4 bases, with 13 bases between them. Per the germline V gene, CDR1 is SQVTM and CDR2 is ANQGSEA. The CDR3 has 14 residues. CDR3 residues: CSVETALGKNIQYF. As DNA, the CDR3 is TGCAGCGTTGAGACGGCACTCGGGAAAAACATTCAGTACTTC. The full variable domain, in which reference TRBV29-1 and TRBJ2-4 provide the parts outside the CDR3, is SAVISQKPSRDICQRGTSLTIQCQVDSQVTMMFWYRQQPGQSLTLIATANQGSEATYESGFVIDKFPISRPNLTFSTLTVSNMSPEDSSIYLCSVETALGKNIQYFGAGTRLSVL.

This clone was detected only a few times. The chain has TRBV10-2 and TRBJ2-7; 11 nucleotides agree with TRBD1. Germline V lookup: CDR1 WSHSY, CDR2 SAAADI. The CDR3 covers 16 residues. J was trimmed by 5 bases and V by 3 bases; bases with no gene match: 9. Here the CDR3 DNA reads TGCGCCAGCAGTGAAGGGGCGGGACAGGGGGTCAACGAGCAGTACTTC. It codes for CASSEGAGQGVNEQYF.

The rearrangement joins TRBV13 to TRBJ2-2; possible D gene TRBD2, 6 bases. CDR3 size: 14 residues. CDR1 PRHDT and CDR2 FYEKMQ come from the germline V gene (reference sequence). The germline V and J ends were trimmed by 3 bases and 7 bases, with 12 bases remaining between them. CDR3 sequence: CASSFSGRIGELFF. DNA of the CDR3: TGTGCCAGCAGCTTTAGTGGGAGGATCGGGGAGCTGTTTTTT.

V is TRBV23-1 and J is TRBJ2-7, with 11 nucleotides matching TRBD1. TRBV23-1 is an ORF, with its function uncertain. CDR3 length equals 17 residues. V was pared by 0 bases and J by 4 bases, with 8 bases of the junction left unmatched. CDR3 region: CASSQSGGQGDGYEQYF. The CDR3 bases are TGCGCCAGCAGTCAATCGGGGGGACAGGGGGATGGGTACGAGCAGTACTTC.

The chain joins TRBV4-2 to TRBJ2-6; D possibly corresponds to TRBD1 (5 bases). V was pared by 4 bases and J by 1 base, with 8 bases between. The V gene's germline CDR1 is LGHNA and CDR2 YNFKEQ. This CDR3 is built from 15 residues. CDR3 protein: CASSLQGSGANVLTF. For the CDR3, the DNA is TGTGCCAGCAGCCTCCAGGGTTCTGGGGCCAACGTCCTGACTTTC.

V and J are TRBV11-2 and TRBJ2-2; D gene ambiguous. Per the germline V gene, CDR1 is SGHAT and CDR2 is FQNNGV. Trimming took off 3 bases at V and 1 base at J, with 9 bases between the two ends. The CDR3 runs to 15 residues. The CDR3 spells CASSLRLLNTGELFF. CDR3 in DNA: TGTGCCAGCAGCTTGCGACTGCTGAACACCGGGGAGCTGTTTTTT.

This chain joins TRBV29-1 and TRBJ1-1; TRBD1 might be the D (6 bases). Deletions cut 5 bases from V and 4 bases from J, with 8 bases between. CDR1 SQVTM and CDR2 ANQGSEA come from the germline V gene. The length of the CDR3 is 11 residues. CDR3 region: CSVKDSTEAFF. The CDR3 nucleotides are TGCAGCGTTAAGGACAGCACTGAAGCTTTCTTT.

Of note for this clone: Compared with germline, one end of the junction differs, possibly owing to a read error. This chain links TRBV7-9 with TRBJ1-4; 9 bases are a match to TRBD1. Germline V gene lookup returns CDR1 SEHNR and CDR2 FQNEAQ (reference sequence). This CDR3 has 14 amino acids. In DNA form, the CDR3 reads TGTTCCAGCAGACACCGACAGGGGGGGGAAAAACTGTTTTTT. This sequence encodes CSSRHRQGGEKLFF.

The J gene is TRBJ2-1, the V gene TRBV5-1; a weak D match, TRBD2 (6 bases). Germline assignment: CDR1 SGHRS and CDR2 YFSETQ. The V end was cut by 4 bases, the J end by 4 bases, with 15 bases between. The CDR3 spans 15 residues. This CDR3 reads CASSVAAGPYNEQFF. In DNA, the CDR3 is TGCGCCAGCAGCGTGGCTGCGGGACCGTACAATGAGCAGTTCTTC.

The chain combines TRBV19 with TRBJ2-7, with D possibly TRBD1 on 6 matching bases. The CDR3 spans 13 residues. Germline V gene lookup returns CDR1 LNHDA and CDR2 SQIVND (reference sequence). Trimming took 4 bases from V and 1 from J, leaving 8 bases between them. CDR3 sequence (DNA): TGTGCCAGTAGTAAGCAGGGGTCCTACGAGCAGTACTTC. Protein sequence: CASSKQGSYEQYF.

The CDR3 nucleotides are TGTGCCAGCAGCTTGGACCGGGACAGGCGCATGAACACTGAAGCTTTCTTT. Residues: CASSLDRDRRMNTEAFF. The chain employs TRBV11-2 and TRBJ1-1; 8 bases map to TRBD1. Germline V gene data show CDR1 as SGHAT and CDR2 as FQNNGV. This CDR3 has 17 amino acids. Germline trimming cut 3 bases from V and 0 bases from J; bases unmatched to any gene: 9.

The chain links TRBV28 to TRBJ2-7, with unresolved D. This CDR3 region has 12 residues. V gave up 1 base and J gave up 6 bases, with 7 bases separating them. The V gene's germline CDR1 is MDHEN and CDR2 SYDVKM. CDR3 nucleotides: TGTGCCAGCAGTTTATCCTACAGCGAGCAGTACTTC. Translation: CASSLSYSEQYF.

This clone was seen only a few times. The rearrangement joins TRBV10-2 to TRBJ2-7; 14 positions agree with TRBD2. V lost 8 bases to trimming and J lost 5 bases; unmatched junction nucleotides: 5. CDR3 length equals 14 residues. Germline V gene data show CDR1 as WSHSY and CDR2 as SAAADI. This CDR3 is CASGTSGRSDEQYF. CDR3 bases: TGCGCCAGCGGGACTAGCGGGAGATCGGACGAGCAGTACTTC.

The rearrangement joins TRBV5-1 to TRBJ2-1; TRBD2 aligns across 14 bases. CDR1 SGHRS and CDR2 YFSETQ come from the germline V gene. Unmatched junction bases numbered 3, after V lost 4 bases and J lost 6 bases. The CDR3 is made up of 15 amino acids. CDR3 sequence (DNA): TGCGCCAGCAGCGTCGGGACTAGCGGGAGCAATGAGCAGTTCTTC. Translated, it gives CASSVGTSGSNEQFF.

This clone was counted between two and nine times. DNA of the CDR3: TGTGCCACCAGCAGAGAGGGGACAGGGGGCTGGGAAAAACTGTTTTTT. Protein: CATSREGTGGWEKLFF. This rearrangement joins TRBV15 to TRBJ1-4; TRBD1 matches at 12 bases. There are 16 residues in the CDR3. V was clipped by 0 bases and J by 8 bases; unmatched bases: 4. Germline V CDR1 and CDR2: LNHNV, YYDKDF (reference sequence).

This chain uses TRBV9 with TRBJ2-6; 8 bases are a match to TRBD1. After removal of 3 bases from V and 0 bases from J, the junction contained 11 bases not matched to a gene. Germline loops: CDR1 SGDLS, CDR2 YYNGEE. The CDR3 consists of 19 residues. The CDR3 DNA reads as TGTGCCAGCAGCGCCGGCCCGGGACAGGACTACTCTGGGGCCAACGTCCTGACTTTC. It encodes CASSAGPGQDYSGANVLTF.

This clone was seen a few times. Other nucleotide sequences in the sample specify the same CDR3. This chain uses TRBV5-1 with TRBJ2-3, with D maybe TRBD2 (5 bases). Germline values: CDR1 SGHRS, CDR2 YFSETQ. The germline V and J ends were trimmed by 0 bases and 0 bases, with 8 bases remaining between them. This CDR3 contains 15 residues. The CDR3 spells CASSLGLASTDTQYF. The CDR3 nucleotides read TGCGCCAGCAGCTTGGGGCTAGCTAGCACAGATACGCAGTATTTT.

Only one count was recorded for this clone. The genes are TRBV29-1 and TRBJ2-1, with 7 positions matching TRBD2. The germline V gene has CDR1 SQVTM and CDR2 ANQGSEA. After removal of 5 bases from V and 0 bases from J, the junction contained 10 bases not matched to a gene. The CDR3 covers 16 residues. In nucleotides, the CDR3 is TGCAGCGTTAAGACTAGCTCCCAGAGCTCCTACAATGAGCAGTTCTTC. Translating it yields CSVKTSSQSSYNEQFF.

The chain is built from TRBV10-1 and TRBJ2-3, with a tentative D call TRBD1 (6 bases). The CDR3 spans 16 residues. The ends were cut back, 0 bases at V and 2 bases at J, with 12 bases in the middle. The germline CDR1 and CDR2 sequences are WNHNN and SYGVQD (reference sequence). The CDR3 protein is CASSESKGVSTDTQYF. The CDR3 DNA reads TGCGCCAGCAGTGAGTCAAAGGGGGTTTCCACAGATACGCAGTATTTT.

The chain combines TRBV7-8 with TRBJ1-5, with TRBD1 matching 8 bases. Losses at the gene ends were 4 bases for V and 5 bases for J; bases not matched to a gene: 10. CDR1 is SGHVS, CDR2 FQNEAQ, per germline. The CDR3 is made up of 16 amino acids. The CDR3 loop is CASSSGPGTGDQPQHF. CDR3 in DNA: TGTGCCAGCAGCTCCGGGCCCGGGACAGGTGATCAGCCCCAGCATTTT.

CDR3 nucleotides: TGTGCCAGCAGCTTGGGGAACTTGGGAGTGGAGTACAATTCACCCCTCCACTTT. Its translation: CASSLGNLGVEYNSPLHF. V and J are TRBV5-6 and TRBJ1-6; D gene uncertain. Germline values: CDR1 SGHDT, CDR2 YYEEEE. V was cut by 0 bases and J by 7 bases, with 20 bases left in between. CDR3 size: 18 residues.

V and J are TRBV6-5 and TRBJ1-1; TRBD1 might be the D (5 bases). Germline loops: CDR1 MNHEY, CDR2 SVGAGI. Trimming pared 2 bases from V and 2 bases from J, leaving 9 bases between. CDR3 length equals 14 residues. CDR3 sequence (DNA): TGTGCCAGCAGTTACACGCGGGGCAACACTGAAGCTTTCTTT. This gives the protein CASSYTRGNTEAFF.

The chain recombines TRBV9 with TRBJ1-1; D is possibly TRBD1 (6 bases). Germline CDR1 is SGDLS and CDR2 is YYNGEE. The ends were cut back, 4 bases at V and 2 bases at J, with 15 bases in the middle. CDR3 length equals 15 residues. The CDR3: CASSKEGRGNTEAFF. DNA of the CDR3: TGTGCCAGCAGCAAAGAGGGCAGGGGAAACACTGAAGCTTTCTTT.

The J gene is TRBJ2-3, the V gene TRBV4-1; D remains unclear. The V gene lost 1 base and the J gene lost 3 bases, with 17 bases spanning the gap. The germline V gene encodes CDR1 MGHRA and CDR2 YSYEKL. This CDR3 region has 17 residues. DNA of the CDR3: TGCGCCAGCAGCCAAGTGGTCTCAACGACGAGGACAGATACGCAGTATTTT. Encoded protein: CASSQVVSTTRTDTQYF.